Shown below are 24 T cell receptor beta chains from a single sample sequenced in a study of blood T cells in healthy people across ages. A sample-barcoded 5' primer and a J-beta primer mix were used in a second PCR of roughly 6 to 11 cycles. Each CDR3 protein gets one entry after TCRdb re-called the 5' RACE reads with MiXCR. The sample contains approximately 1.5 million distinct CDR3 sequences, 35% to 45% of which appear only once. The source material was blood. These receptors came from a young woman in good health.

The CDR3 DNA follows: TGTGCCAGCACGGGACAGGGTTTGGGTTCACCCCTCCACTTT. The encoded protein is CASTGQGLGSPLHF. The chain links TRBV28 to TRBJ1-6; 9 bases fit TRBD1. This CDR3 comprises 14 residues. After removal of 7 bases from V and 9 bases from J, the junction contained 7 bases not matched to a gene. Germline assignment: CDR1 MDHEN and CDR2 SYDVKM.

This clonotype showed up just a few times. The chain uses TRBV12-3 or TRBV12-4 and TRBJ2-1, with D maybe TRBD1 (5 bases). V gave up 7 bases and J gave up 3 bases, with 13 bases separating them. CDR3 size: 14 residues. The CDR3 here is CASTLQDRYNEQFF. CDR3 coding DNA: TGTGCCAGCACCTTACAGGACCGCTACAATGAGCAGTTCTTC.

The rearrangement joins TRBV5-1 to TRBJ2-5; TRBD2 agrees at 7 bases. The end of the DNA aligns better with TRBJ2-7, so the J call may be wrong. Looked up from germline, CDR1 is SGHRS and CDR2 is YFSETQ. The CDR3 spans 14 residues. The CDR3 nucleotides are TGCGCCAGCAGCTTGCTTGGACTAGTTACCGAGCAGTACTTC. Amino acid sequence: CASSLLGLVTEQYF.

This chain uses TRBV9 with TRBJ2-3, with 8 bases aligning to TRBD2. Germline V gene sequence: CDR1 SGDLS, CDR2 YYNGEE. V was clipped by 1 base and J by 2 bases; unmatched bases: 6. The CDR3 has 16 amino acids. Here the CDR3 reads CASSVSGGRHTDTQYF. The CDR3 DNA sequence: TGTGCCAGCAGCGTATCAGGCGGGAGGCACACAGATACGCAGTATTTT.

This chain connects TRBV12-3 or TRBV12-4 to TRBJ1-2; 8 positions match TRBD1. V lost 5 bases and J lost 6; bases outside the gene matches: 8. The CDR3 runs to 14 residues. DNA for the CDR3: TGTGCCAGCAGTGGGGACAGGACAGGAGATGGCTACACCTTC. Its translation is CASSGDRTGDGYTF.

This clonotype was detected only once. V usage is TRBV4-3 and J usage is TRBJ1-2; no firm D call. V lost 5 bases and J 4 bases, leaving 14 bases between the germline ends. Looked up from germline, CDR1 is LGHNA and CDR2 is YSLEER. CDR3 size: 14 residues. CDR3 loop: CASSAQQLGYGYTF. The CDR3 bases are TGCGCCAGCAGCGCGCAACAGCTAGGCTATGGCTACACCTTC.

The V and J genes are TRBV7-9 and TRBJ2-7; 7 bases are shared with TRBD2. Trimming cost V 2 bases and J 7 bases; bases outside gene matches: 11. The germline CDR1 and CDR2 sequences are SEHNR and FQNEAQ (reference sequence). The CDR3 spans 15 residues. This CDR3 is CASSLSGASYNEQYF. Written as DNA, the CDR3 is TGTGCCAGCAGCTTAAGCGGGGCCTCCTACAATGAGCAGTACTTC.

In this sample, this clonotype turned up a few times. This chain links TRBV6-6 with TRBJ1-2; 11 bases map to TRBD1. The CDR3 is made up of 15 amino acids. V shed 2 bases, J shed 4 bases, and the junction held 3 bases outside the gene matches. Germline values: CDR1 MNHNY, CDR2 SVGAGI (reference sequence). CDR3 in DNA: TGTGCCAGCAGTTACGGGACAGGGGGTACCTATGGCTACACCTTC. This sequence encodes CASSYGTGGTYGYTF.

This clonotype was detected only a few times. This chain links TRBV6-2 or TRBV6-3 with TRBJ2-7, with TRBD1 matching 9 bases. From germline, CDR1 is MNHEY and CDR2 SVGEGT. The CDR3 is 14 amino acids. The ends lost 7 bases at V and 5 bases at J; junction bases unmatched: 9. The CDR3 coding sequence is TGTGCCAGCAAACACGGACAGGGGTTTCACGAGCAGTACTTC. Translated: CASKHGQGFHEQYF.

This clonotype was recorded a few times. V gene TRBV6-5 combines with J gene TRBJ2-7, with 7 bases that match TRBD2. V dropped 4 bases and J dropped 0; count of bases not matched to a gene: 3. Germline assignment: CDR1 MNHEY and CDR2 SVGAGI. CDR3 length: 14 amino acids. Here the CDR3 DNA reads TGTGCCAGCAGTTGGGGAGGGGACTCCTACGAGCAGTACTTC. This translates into CASSWGGDSYEQYF.

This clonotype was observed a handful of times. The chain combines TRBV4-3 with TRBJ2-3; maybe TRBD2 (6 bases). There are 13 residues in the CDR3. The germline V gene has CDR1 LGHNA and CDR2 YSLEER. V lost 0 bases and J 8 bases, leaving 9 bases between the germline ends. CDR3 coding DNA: TGCGCCAGCAGCCAAGATGGAGGGCGTACGCAGTATTTT. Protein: CASSQDGGRTQYF.

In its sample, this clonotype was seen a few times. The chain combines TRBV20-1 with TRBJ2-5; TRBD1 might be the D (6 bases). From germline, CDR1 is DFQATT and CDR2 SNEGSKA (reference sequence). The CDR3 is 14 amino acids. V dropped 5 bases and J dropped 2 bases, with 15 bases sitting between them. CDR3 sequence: CSAVDPQGQETQYF. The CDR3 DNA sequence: TGCAGTGCTGTCGACCCCCAGGGGCAAGAGACCCAGTACTTC.

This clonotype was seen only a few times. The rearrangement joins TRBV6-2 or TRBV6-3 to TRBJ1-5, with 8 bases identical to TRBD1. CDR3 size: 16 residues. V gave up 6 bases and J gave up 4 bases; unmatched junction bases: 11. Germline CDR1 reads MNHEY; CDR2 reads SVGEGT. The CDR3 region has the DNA TGTGCCAGCAGGCTTCCAGGGGGCGGGAGGAATCAGCCCCAGCATTTT. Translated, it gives CASRLPGGGRNQPQHF.

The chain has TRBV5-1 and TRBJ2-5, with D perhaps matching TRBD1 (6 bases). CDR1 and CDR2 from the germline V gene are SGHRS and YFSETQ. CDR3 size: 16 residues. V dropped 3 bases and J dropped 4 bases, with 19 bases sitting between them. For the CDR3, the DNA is TGCGCCAGCAGCTCAACAGGGCGTGGAAGGAGAGAGACCCAGTACTTC. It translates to CASSSTGRGRRETQYF. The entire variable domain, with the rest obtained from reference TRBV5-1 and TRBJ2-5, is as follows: KAGVTQTPRYLIKTRGQQVTLSCSPISGHRSVSWYQQTPGQGLQFLFEYFSETQRNKGNFPGRFSGRQFSNSRSEMNVSTLELGDSALYLCASSSTGRGRRETQYFGPGTRLLVL.

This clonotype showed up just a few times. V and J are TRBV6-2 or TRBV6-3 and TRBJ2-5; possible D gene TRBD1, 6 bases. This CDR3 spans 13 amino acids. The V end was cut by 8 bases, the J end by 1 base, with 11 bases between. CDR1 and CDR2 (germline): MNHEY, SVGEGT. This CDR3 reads CASGSGVQETQYF. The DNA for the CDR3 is TGTGCCAGCGGCTCAGGGGTCCAAGAGACCCAGTACTTC.

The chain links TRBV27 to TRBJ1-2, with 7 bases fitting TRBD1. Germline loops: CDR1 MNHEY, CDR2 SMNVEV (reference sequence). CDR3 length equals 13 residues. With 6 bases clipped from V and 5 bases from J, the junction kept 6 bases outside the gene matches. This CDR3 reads CASRTTGKYGYTF. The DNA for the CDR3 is TGTGCCAGCAGGACGACAGGGAAGTATGGCTACACCTTC.

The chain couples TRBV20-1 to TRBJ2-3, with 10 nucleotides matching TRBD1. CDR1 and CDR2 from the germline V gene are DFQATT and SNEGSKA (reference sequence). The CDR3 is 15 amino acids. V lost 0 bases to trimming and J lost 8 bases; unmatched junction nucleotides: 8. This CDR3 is CSARDFDRGRGTQYF. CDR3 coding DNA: TGCAGTGCTAGAGATTTCGACAGGGGGCGGGGTACGCAGTATTTT.

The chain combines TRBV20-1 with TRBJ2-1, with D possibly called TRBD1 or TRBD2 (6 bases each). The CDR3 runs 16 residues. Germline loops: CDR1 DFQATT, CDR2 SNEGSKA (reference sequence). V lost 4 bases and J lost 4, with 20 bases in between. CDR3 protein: CSATPSGAQTYNEQFF. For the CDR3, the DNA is TGCAGTGCTACCCCGTCGGGGGCTCAGACTTACAATGAGCAGTTCTTC.

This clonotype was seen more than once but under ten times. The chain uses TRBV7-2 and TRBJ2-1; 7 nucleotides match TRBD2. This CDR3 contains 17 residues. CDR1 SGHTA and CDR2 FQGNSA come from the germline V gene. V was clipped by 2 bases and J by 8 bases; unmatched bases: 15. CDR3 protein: CASSLRTASGISHEQFF. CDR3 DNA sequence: TGTGCCAGCAGCTTACGGACCGCCAGCGGGATTTCCCATGAGCAGTTCTTC.

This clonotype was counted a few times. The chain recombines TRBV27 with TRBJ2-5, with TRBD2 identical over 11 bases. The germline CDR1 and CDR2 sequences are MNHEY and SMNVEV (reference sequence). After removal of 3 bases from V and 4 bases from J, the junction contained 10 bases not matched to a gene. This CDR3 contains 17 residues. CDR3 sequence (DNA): TGTGCCAGCAGTTTTGTGATAGCGGGAGGGCCGGGAGAGACCCAGTACTTC. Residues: CASSFVIAGGPGETQYF.

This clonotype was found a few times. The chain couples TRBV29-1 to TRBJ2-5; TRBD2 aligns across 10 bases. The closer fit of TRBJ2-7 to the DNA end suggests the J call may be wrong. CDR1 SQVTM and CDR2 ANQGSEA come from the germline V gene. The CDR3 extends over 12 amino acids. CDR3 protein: CSVSPSGSEQYF. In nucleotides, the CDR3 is TGCAGCGTTAGCCCTAGCGGGAGCGAGCAGTACTTC.

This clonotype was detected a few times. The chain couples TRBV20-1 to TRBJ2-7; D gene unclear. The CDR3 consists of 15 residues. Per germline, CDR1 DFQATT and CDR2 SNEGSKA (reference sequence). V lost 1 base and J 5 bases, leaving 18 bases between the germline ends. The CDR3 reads CSARVVGVRKDEQYF. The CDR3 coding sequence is TGCAGTGCTAGAGTAGTTGGTGTTAGGAAAGACGAGCAGTACTTC.

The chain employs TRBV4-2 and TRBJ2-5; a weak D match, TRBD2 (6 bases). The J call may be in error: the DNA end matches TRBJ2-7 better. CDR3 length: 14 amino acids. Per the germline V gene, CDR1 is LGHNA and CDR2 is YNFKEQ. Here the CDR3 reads CASSQSRAGHEQYF. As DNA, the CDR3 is TGTGCCAGCAGCCAATCAAGAGCGGGCCACGAGCAGTACTTC.

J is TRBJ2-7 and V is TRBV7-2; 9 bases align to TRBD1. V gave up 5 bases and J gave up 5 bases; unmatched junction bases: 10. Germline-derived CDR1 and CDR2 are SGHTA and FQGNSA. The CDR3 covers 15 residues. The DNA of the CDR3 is TGTGCCAGCAGCAGGCGGGGGACAGGGTTCCACGAGCAGTACTTC. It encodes CASSRRGTGFHEQYF.